Below are 21 T cell receptor beta chains sequenced from a single sample in a study of blood T cell repertoires in COVID-19. This table comes from immunoSEQ multiplex PCR, and its TCRdb copy is limited to in-frame clones, with some not included. The sample lists some 270,000 clones, approximately 83% occurring once. The sample comprised PBMCs or T cells enriched from blood (not recorded which). The source of these receptors is a woman aged 25-40 years who had recovered from COVID-19.

The V and J genes are TRBV7-9 and TRBJ1-1; D gene uncertain. Germline V CDR1 and CDR2: SEHNR, FQNEAQ (reference sequence). Deletions cut 2 bases from V and 8 bases from J, with 6 bases between. The CDR3 covers 11 residues. Here the CDR3 reads CASSLWPEAFF. The DNA for the CDR3 is TGTGCCAGCAGCTTATGGCCGGAAGCTTTCTTT.

V and J are TRBV4-1 and TRBJ1-5, with D tentatively TRBD1 (5 bases). V lost 4 bases and J 0 bases, leaving 22 bases between the germline ends. Per germline, CDR1 MGHRA and CDR2 YSYEKL. The CDR3 covers 19 residues. This CDR3 reads CASSPKGHLVENSNQPQHF. The CDR3, as DNA: TGCGCCAGCAGCCCCAAGGGGCATTTGGTAGAAAATAGCAATCAGCCCCAGCATTTT.

The chain combines TRBV6-1 with TRBJ2-3, with TRBD2 identical over 7 bases. CDR3 length: 17 residues. V dropped 0 bases and J dropped 3; count of bases not matched to a gene: 9. Germline loops: CDR1 MNHNS, CDR2 SASEGT. The CDR3 coding sequence is TGTGCCAGCAGTGAAGCGAGGGGCGGGAGCTTTACAGATACGCAGTATTTT. Protein sequence: CASSEARGGSFTDTQYF.

As DNA, the CDR3 is TGCAGCGTTGAAGGCACCTATAATGAAAAACTGTTTTTT. Translated: CSVEGTYNEKLFF. The V gene is TRBV29-1, the J gene TRBJ1-4; no definite D call. CDR1 is SQVTM, CDR2 ANQGSEA, per germline. The V and J ends lost 1 base and 4 bases respectively, with 7 bases between them. This CDR3 comprises 13 residues. The complete variable domain, with remaining parts taken from reference TRBV29-1 and TRBJ1-4, reads SAVISQKPSRDICQRGTSLTIQCQVDSQVTMMFWYRQQPGQSLTLIATANQGSEATYESGFVIDKFPISRPNLTFSTLTVSNMSPEDSSIYLCSVEGTYNEKLFFGSGTQLSVL.

This clone occurred a few times. The chain couples TRBV12-3 or TRBV12-4 to TRBJ1-1; D unresolved. This CDR3 has 12 residues. The V end lost 8 bases, the J end lost 4 bases, and 11 bases lay between the germline ends. CDR3 nucleotides: TGTGCCAGCGGGAAAGGGAGCACTGAAGCTTTCTTT. It codes for CASGKGSTEAFF.

CDR3 DNA: TGTGCCAGCGGGGGGGATTCAATAGATACGCAGTATTTT. Translated, it gives CASGGDSIDTQYF. This chain joins TRBV7-3 and TRBJ2-3; 7 bases fit TRBD2. The CDR3 is 13 amino acids. The J segment lost 5 bases and the V segment lost 8 bases, leaving 7 bases of the junction unmatched. Germline V CDR1 and CDR2: SGHTA, FQGTGA.

The J gene is TRBJ1-2, the V gene TRBV11-2; D is undetermined. Germline V gene lookup returns CDR1 SGHAT and CDR2 FQNNGV. The CDR3 runs 16 residues. Deletions cut 5 bases from V and 4 bases from J, with 20 bases between. CDR3 bases: TGTGCCAGCAGCCCCCTGACTCGGTCCCGATTCTATGGCTACACCTTC. Amino acids: CASSPLTRSRFYGYTF.

This rearrangement joins TRBV10-3 to TRBJ1-5, with D possibly matching TRBD1 (5 bases). V was trimmed by 2 bases and J by 4 bases, leaving 6 bases between them. The length of the CDR3 is 13 residues. The germline V gene has CDR1 ENHRY and CDR2 SYGVKD. The CDR3 DNA sequence: TGTGCCATCAGTGAGGGACAAAATCAGCCCCAGCATTTT. Its protein product is CAISEGQNQPQHF.

V usage is TRBV4-2 and J usage is TRBJ2-1; 12 bases match TRBD2. CDR3 length equals 19 residues. Per germline, CDR1 LGHNA and CDR2 YNFKEQ. V lost 4 bases, J lost 4 bases, and 14 bases stayed unmatched. The CDR3 region has the DNA TGTGCCAGCAGCCGTACGGCAACCCGGACTAGCGGGGAGTACAATGAGCAGTTCTTC. Translated, it gives CASSRTATRTSGEYNEQFF.

The chain recombines TRBV7-2 with TRBJ1-6, with D hard to call. CDR1 and CDR2 (germline): SGHTA, FQGNSA. The CDR3 has 18 residues. V shed 1 base and J shed 0 bases, with 13 bases lying between them. CDR3 in DNA: TGTGCCAGCAGCTTAGTCATGCCGGAGAGCTCCTATAATTCACCCCTCCACTTT. This encodes CASSLVMPESSYNSPLHF.

The chain employs TRBV19 and TRBJ1-2, with TRBD1 as a possible D gene (5 bases). The V end lost 5 bases, the J end lost 3 bases, and 10 bases lay between the germline ends. The CDR3 is 13 amino acids. Per germline, CDR1 LNHDA and CDR2 SQIVND (reference sequence). The DNA for the CDR3 is TGTGCCAGTAGTCTGGACACGCACTATGGCTACACCTTC. It specifies CASSLDTHYGYTF. Looking up the rest from reference TRBV19 and TRBJ1-2 gives the full variable domain: DGGITQSPKYLFRKEGQNVTLSCEQNLNHDAMYWYRQDPGQGLRLIYYSQIVNDFQKGDIAEGYSVSREKKESFPLTVTSAQKNPTAFYLCASSLDTHYGYTFGSGTRLTVV.

The CDR3 nucleotides are TGCGCCAGCAGCTCTCAGGGGGTAGCGGGAGGCGGTTCCTACAATGAGCAGTTCTTC. This gives the protein CASSSQGVAGGGSYNEQFF. This chain connects TRBV5-1 to TRBJ2-1; 10 positions match TRBD2. Looked up from germline, CDR1 is SGHRS and CDR2 is YFSETQ. This CDR3 has 19 amino acids. Germline trimming cut 3 bases from V and 1 base from J; bases unmatched to any gene: 13. The full variable domain, completed using reference TRBV5-1 and TRBJ2-1, is KAGVTQTPRYLIKTRGQQVTLSCSPISGHRSVSWYQQTPGQGLQFLFEYFSETQRNKGNFPGRFSGRQFSNSRSEMNVSTLELGDSALYLCASSSQGVAGGGSYNEQFFGPGTRLTVL.

The chain uses TRBV5-1 and TRBJ1-4; D not resolved. CDR3 size: 13 residues. V lost 1 base and J lost 6, with 7 bases in between. The V gene's germline CDR1 is SGHRS and CDR2 YFSETQ. CDR3 sequence: CASSLNGHEKLFF. The CDR3 DNA is TGCGCCAGCAGCTTGAATGGGCATGAAAAACTGTTTTTT.

This rearrangement joins TRBV6-5 to TRBJ1-2, with D maybe TRBD1 (5 bases). Germline values: CDR1 MNHEY, CDR2 SVGAGI. Deletions cut 4 bases from V and 8 bases from J, with 17 bases between. CDR3 length: 14 amino acids. CDR3 residues: CASSSRGGIVGYTF. In DNA, the CDR3 is TGTGCCAGCAGTTCTCGGGGGGGGATAGTCGGCTACACCTTC.

This clone was counted a few times. This chain's CDR3 is CASSQDWAPNQPQHF. The CDR3 DNA sequence: TGCGCCAGCAGCCAAGATTGGGCACCTAATCAGCCCCAGCATTTT. This sequence joins TRBV4-1 and TRBJ1-5; D ambiguous. CDR1 is MGHRA, CDR2 YSYEKL, per germline. Trimming cost V 0 bases and J 4 bases, with 10 bases left between them. The CDR3 sequence is 15 residues long.

J is TRBJ2-1 and V is TRBV28, with D tentatively TRBD1 (6 bases). This CDR3 contains 16 residues. CDR1 is MDHEN, CDR2 SYDVKM, per germline. V lost 5 bases to trimming and J lost 0 bases, with 14 bases between them. The CDR3 protein is CASSPTGFGSYNEQFF. CDR3 nucleotide sequence: TGTGCCAGCAGTCCCACAGGGTTCGGCTCCTACAATGAGCAGTTCTTC.

The V call is TRBV29-1, the J call TRBJ2-1, with 8 bases matching TRBD1. Germline V gives CDR1 SQVTM, CDR2 ANQGSEA. This CDR3 is built from 12 residues. V was pared by 5 bases and J by 6 bases, with 3 bases of the junction left unmatched. CDR3 DNA sequence: TGCAGCGTTCCAGGGGGCTTCAATGAGCAGTTCTTC. It is translated as CSVPGGFNEQFF.

The chain recombines TRBV14 with TRBJ2-2; possible D gene TRBD2, 5 bases. Trimming pared 0 bases from V and 5 bases from J, leaving 7 bases between. CDR3 length equals 14 residues. Germline lookup yields CDR1 SGHDN and CDR2 FVKESK. The DNA for the CDR3 is TGTGCCAGCAGCCAAGAGGGGAGTACCGGGGAGCTGTTTTTT. It encodes CASSQEGSTGELFF.

This clone appeared many times. The chain joins TRBV11-2 to TRBJ2-7, with D possibly being TRBD2 (6 bases). The CDR3 runs 14 residues. The V end lost 9 bases, the J end lost 5 bases, and 20 bases lay between the germline ends. Looked up from germline, CDR1 is SGHAT and CDR2 is FQNNGV. CDR3 sequence (DNA): TGTGCCAGTAGATACGGGAGTCAGACCGACGAGCAGTACTTC. It translates to CASRYGSQTDEQYF.

This chain joins TRBV29-1 and TRBJ1-2; TRBD1 matches at 11 bases. The CDR3 consists of 16 residues. V lost 5 bases, J lost 4 bases, and 12 bases stayed unmatched. CDR1 and CDR2 from the germline V gene are SQVTM and ANQGSEA. The CDR3 sequence is CSVQDRGPSLGYGYTF. CDR3 sequence (DNA): TGCAGCGTTCAGGACAGGGGGCCTTCCCTCGGCTATGGCTACACCTTC.

The chain combines TRBV2 with TRBJ1-2, with TRBD1 matching over 7 bases. Per the germline V gene, CDR1 is SNHLY and CDR2 is FYNNEI. This CDR3 region has 14 residues. The trim removed 3 bases at V and 5 bases at J, leaving 6 bases unmatched. In nucleotides, the CDR3 is TGTGCCAGCAGTGACGACGGGACAGAGTATGGCTACACCTTC. Its protein product is CASSDDGTEYGYTF. The whole variable domain, filled in from reference TRBV2 and TRBJ1-2, reads EPEVTQTPSHQVTQMGQEVILRCVPISNHLYFYWYRQILGQKVEFLVSFYNNEISEKSEIFDDQFSVERPDGSNFTLKIRSTKLEDSAMYFCASSDDGTEYGYTFGSGTRLTVV.